These 17 T cell receptor beta chains originate from one sample sequenced in a study of blood T cells in healthy people across ages. The use of a sample-barcoded 5' primer and a J-beta primer mix characterized a second PCR of roughly 6 to 11 cycles. TCRdb itself ran the 5' RACE reads through MiXCR, one entry per CDR3 protein. The sample consists of around 1,100,000 distinct CDR3 sequences, roughly two fifths of them appearing once. Sequencing was performed on blood. These receptors all stem from a man aged 18 to 29 in good health.

This chain links TRBV7-2 with TRBJ1-6; D not resolved. Trimming shortened V by 0 bases and J by 13 bases, and 7 bases separated the two germline ends. There are 12 residues in the CDR3. Germline V lookup: CDR1 SGHTA, CDR2 FQGNSA. DNA for the CDR3: TGTGCCAGCAGCTTAGCGTCGTCCCCCCTCCACTTT. It specifies CASSLASSPLHF.

The chain recombines TRBV5-1 with TRBJ2-7, with D unclear. The CDR3 has 14 residues. From germline, CDR1 is SGHRS and CDR2 YFSETQ. With 0 bases removed from V and 1 base from J, the gap between germline ends came to 8 bases. The CDR3 loop reads CASSLEYGSYEQYF. As DNA, the CDR3 is TGCGCCAGCAGCTTGGAATATGGTTCCTACGAGCAGTACTTC.

This clonotype has more than one count but fewer than ten. The chain joins TRBV7-9 to TRBJ2-1; D might be TRBD1 (6 bases). The CDR3 extends over 14 amino acids. Looked up from germline, CDR1 is SEHNR and CDR2 is FQNEAQ (reference sequence). V was trimmed by 1 base and J by 8 bases, leaving 12 bases between them. The DNA of the CDR3 is TGTGCCAGCAGCTTAGGGGTTGGGGGCGATGAGCAGTTCTTC. As protein: CASSLGVGGDEQFF.

The CDR3, as DNA: TGTGCCAGCAACGACAGGGACTATGGCTACACCTTC. Translation gives CASNDRDYGYTF. This sequence joins TRBV6-2 or TRBV6-3 and TRBJ1-2; 7 bases are a match to TRBD1. Per the germline V gene, CDR1 is MNHEY and CDR2 is SVGEGT. Trimming removed 7 bases from V and 3 bases from J; junction bases left unmatched: 2. This CDR3 region has 12 residues.

In the case of this clonotype: One end of the junction fails to match germline, which may point to a read error. The genes are TRBV27 and TRBJ1-2; 7 bases are a match to TRBD1. Germline V lookup: CDR1 MNHEY, CDR2 SMNVEV (reference sequence). This CDR3 spans 13 amino acids. The CDR3 nucleotides are TGTGCCGGCAGTGACAGGGACGCGGTTGGCTACACCTTC. Its translation is CAGSDRDAVGYTF.

This clonotype was found many times. The V and J genes are TRBV4-2 and TRBJ2-5; D not resolved. This CDR3 spans 13 amino acids. Germline CDR1 and CDR2: LGHNA and YNFKEQ. V was cut by 4 bases and J by 1 base, with 7 bases left in between. The DNA for the CDR3 is TGTGCCAGCAGCCTAGAACGCCAAGAGACCCAGTACTTC. This codes for CASSLERQETQYF.

This clonotype was seen a few times. The CDR3: CAISVDGTANYGYTF. CDR3 nucleotide sequence: TGTGCCATCAGTGTCGACGGGACAGCTAACTATGGCTACACCTTC. J is TRBJ1-2 and V is TRBV10-3; 7 bases align to TRBD1. The trim removed 4 bases at V and 0 bases at J, leaving 5 bases unmatched. CDR1 is ENHRY and CDR2 is SYGVKD in the germline V gene. The CDR3 length is 15 residues.

The table lists this clonotype with a few counts. The rearrangement links TRBV4-2 to TRBJ2-7, with 9 positions matching TRBD2. The J call may be faulty, since TRBJ2-5 better matches the DNA end. CDR3 length: 16 residues. Germline V gene data show CDR1 as LGHNA and CDR2 as YNFKEQ. The CDR3 DNA follows: TGTGCCAGCAGCCAAGATTTCGCGGGGGGGAAGGAGACCCAGTACTTC. This codes for CASSQDFAGGKETQYF.

This chain connects TRBV2 to TRBJ2-2; either TRBD1 or TRBD2 may supply D (5 bases each). V was shortened by 10 bases and J by 6 bases, with 9 bases between the two germline ends. CDR3 size: 11 residues. Germline loops: CDR1 SNHLY, CDR2 FYNNEI. CDR3 DNA sequence: TGTGCCAATGGGACGGCCGGGGAGCTGTTTTTT. It is translated as CANGTAGELFF.

The rearrangement links TRBV12-5 to TRBJ2-2; the match to TRBD1 covers 7 bases. The V gene's germline CDR1 is LGHNT and CDR2 FRNRAP. Germline trimming cut 8 bases from V and 4 bases from J; bases unmatched to any gene: 10. The CDR3 runs 15 residues. The CDR3: CASIPTGDPTGELFF. In DNA, the CDR3 is TGTGCTAGTATTCCTACAGGGGACCCCACCGGGGAGCTGTTTTTT.

There are a few counts of this clonotype. V is TRBV6-5 and J is TRBJ1-1; possibly TRBD1 for D (6 bases). The CDR3 spans 13 residues. The V gene's germline CDR1 is MNHEY and CDR2 SVGAGI. Trimming removed 2 bases at V and 9 bases at J, with 13 bases between. The DNA of the CDR3 is TGTGCCAGCAGTTACGGGGCAGGGGAACAAGCTTTCTTT. Translating it yields CASSYGAGEQAFF.

This clonotype has more than one count but fewer than ten. The chain links TRBV18 to TRBJ1-4; TRBD1 is a possible D gene (6 bases). There are 16 residues in the CDR3. The V and J ends lost 2 bases and 4 bases respectively, with 14 bases between them. Germline V gene data show CDR1 as KGHSH and CDR2 as LQKENI. DNA of the CDR3: TGTGCCAGCTCACCAAACCGGGACAACTTTAATGAAAAACTGTTTTTT. This sequence encodes CASSPNRDNFNEKLFF.

The chain employs TRBV11-3 and TRBJ2-2; 9 bases are shared with TRBD1. Germline values: CDR1 SGHNT, CDR2 YENEEA. The CDR3 loop spans 14 amino acids. Trimming took 5 bases from V and 4 from J; bases not matched to a gene: 2. This chain's CDR3 is CASSGTGTTGELFF. The CDR3 bases are TGTGCCAGCAGCGGGACAGGGACCACCGGGGAGCTGTTTTTT.

This clonotype was found a few times. The CDR3 region is CASSKVPDTQYF. In DNA form, the CDR3 reads TGTGCCAGCTCCAAAGTCCCAGATACGCAGTATTTT. The chain combines TRBV12-3 or TRBV12-4 with TRBJ2-3, with D hard to call. The V gene lost 8 bases and the J gene lost 4 bases, with 10 bases spanning the gap. The CDR3 runs 12 residues.

Comment on this clonotype: The junction does not match germline at one end; this may be a read error. The chain links TRBV6-2 or TRBV6-3 to TRBJ1-2; the match to TRBD1 covers 7 bases. Germline V gene sequence: CDR1 MNHEY, CDR2 SVGEGT. The CDR3 sequence is 17 residues long. CDR3 loop: CASRSIPRDSESYGCTF. CDR3 DNA: TGTGCCAGCAGATCCATACCCCGGGACAGCGAGAGCTATGGCTGCACCTTC.

This chain uses TRBV20-1 with TRBJ1-5; D not resolved. Germline CDR1 DFQATT, CDR2 SNEGSKA (reference sequence). The CDR3 has 13 residues. Trimming cost V 5 bases and J 4 bases, with 12 bases left between them. The CDR3: CSARTTENQPQHF. The CDR3 coding sequence is TGCAGTGCTCGGACGACGGAGAATCAGCCCCAGCATTTT.

A note on this clonotype: The junction does not match germline at one end; this may be a read error. The V gene is TRBV12-3 or TRBV12-4, the J gene TRBJ1-2; D unresolved. The CDR3 is 12 residues long. CDR3 in amino acids: CASSQGFYVYTF. CDR3 in DNA: TGTGCCAGCAGTCAAGGATTCTATGTCTACACCTTC.